The sequence of this TCR beta chain was determined in a study of T cell clones after liver transplantation. Study summary: In this trial, immunosuppression withdrawal was attempted within 2 years of liver transplant. Third-party-reactive TCRbeta sequences from pre-transplant mixed lymphocyte reactions served as antigen-independent comparators. Study results and limitations: Graft donor-reactive T cells may have migrated into the graft rather than being deleted.

Concerning this clone: The antigen is not known.

The CDR3 covers 15 residues. The V segment lost 4 bases and the J segment 4 bases; nucleotides outside the gene matches: 5. Germline V CDR1 and CDR2: LGHNA, YNFKEQ. Assay used: immunoSEQ multiplex PCR; TCRdb lists only in-frame clones, some missing. Among around 100,000 clones, 75% to 90% were seen once, and the ten largest hold roughly 0.9%. The sequence derives from a human donor who received a liver transplant. This specimen consisted of CD4+ T cells from blood, obtained before liver transplant. The V call is TRBV4-2, the J call TRBJ1-5; 9 bases match TRBD1. This chain's CDR3 is CASSPGQGSNQPQHF. Written as DNA, the CDR3 is TGTGCCAGCAGCCCCGGACAGGGGAGTAATCAGCCCCAGCATTTT.